This T cell receptor (beta chain) was profiled in a study of CD8+ T cells in alopecia areata. Study details: The drug, tofacitinib, lasted 6 to 18 months, followed by 6 months off drug.

Study outcomes and limitations: It was observed that many expanded lesional clones persisted in scalp and blood during tofacitinib.

Looked up from germline, CDR1 is SGDLS and CDR2 is YYNGEE. The length of the CDR3 is 12 residues. V lost 3 bases to trimming and J lost 4 bases, with 7 bases between them. Treatment described: oral pan-JAK inhibitor, 5-10 mg twice daily. This clone was seen a handful of times. Antigen specificity is unknown. Extracted RNA was reverse transcribed into cDNA, the sequencing template. Using immunoSEQ multiplex PCR, the repertoire was profiled, and TCRdb retains in-frame clones only, with some absent. The sample lists 95,000 to 100,000 clones; around 60% were seen once. This specimen was CD8+ T cells sorted from blood, taken around week 55, from a patient treated with tofacitinib. V usage is TRBV9 and J usage is TRBJ2-5, with D perhaps given as TRBD1 or TRBD2 (6 bases each). This receptor was taken from a human donor with alopecia areata. CDR3 in DNA: TGTGCCAGCAGCGAGGGGGGAGAGACCCAGTACTTC. Residues: CASSEGGETQYF. Based on the CDR3 plus reference TRBV9 and TRBJ2-5, the full variable domain is DSGVTQTPKHLITATGQRVTLRCSPRSGDLSVYWYQQSLDQGLQFLIQYYNGEERAKGNILERFSAQQFPDLHSELNLSSLELGDSALYFCASSEGGETQYFGPGTRLLVL.